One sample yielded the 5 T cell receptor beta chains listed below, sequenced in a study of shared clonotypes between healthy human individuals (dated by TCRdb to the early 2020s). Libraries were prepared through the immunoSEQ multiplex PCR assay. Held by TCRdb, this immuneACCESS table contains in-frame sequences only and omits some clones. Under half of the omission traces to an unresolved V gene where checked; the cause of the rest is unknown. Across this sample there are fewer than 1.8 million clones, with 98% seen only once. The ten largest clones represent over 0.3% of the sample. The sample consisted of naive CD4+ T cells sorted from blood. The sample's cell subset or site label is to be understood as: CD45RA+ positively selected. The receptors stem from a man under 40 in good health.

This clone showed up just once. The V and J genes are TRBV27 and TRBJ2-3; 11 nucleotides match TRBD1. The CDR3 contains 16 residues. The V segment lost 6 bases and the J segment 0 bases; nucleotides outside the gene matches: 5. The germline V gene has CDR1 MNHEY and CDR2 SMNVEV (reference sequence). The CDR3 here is CASRRGTGGSTDTQYF. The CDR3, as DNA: TGTGCCAGCAGACGGGGGACAGGGGGTAGCACAGATACGCAGTATTTT.

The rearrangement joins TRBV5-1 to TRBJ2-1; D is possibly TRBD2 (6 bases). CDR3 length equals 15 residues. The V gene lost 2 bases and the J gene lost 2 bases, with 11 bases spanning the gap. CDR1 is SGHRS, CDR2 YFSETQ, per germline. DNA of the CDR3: TGCGCCAGCAGCTTTGAAGCGGGTGCCTACAATGAGCAGTTCTTC. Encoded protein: CASSFEAGAYNEQFF.

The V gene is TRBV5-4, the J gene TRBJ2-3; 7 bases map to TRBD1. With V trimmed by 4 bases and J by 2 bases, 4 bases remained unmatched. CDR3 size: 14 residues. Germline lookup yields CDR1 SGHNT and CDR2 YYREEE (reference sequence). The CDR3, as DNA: TGTGCCAGCAGCCTGGGACAGATCACAGATACGCAGTATTTT. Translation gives CASSLGQITDTQYF.

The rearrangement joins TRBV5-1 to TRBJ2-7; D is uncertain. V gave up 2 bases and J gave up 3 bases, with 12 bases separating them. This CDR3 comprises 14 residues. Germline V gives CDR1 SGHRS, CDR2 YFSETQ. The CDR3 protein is CASSFVGRVYEQYF. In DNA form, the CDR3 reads TGCGCCAGCAGCTTCGTAGGAAGAGTCTACGAGCAGTACTTC.

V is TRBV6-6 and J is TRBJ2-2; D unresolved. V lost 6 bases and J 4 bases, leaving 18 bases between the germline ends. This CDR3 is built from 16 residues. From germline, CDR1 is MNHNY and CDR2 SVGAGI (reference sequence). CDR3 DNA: TGTGCCAGCAGCCTTGCCGGGTCCTACCTCACCGGGGAGCTGTTTTTT. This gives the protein CASSLAGSYLTGELFF.